Below are 14 T cell receptor beta chains sequenced from a single sample in a study of T cell responses to AZD1222 COVID-19 vaccine. Clones were sequenced by immunoSEQ multiplex PCR, and TCRdb holds only the in-frame ones, with some missing. The sample lists approximately 130,000 clones; 89% were seen once. Sequenced material: peripheral blood, taken 28 days after the second AZD1222 dose. These receptors all stem from an adult who received the AZD1222 COVID-19 vaccine.

The chain joins TRBV7-6 to TRBJ2-7, with 8 bases identical to TRBD1. V dropped 8 bases and J dropped 3; count of bases not matched to a gene: 9. The germline gives CDR1 SGHVS, CDR2 FNYEAQ. This CDR3 spans 14 amino acids. The CDR3 sequence: CASSLWTGNYEQYF. In nucleotides, the CDR3 is TGTGCCAGCTCCCTTTGGACAGGGAACTACGAGCAGTACTTC.

The chain is built from TRBV7-9 and TRBJ2-1; D is unresolved. Germline loops: CDR1 SEHNR, CDR2 FQNEAQ (reference sequence). The V end was cut by 7 bases, the J end by 8 bases, with 15 bases between. The CDR3 covers 13 residues. DNA of the CDR3: TGTGCCAGCAACTACCTCCCAGGCCATGAGCAGTTCTTC. Translated: CASNYLPGHEQFF.

This chain links TRBV20-1 with TRBJ2-3; D is undetermined. Germline V CDR1 and CDR2: DFQATT, SNEGSKA (reference sequence). V lost 6 bases and J 6 bases, leaving 10 bases between the germline ends. The CDR3 is 11 amino acids. This CDR3 reads CSAETSDTQYF. CDR3 coding DNA: TGCAGTGCCGAGACTTCCGATACGCAGTATTTT.

The CDR3 loop is CATLQGQNTEAFF. In DNA, the CDR3 is TGTGCCACACTACAGGGACAGAACACTGAAGCTTTCTTT. The chain employs TRBV10-3 and TRBJ1-1; D is possibly TRBD1 (6 bases). Germline V gene data show CDR1 as ENHRY and CDR2 as SYGVKD. Trimming cost V 10 bases and J 1 base, with 13 bases left between them. There are 13 residues in the CDR3.

This chain uses TRBV16 with TRBJ1-5; 7 nucleotides match TRBD1. The CDR3 has 15 amino acids. The germline CDR1 and CDR2 sequences are KGHSY and FQNENV. V lost 3 bases, J lost 3 bases, and 5 bases stayed unmatched. CDR3 sequence reads: CASSHTGVFNQPQHF. The CDR3 DNA follows: TGTGCCAGCAGCCATACAGGGGTTTTCAATCAGCCCCAGCATTTT.

The CDR3 bases are TGTGCCAGTAGGGGACAGGGAGGGGGCTTCTACAATCAGCCCCAGCATTTT. Translation: CASRGQGGGFYNQPQHF. This chain connects TRBV19 to TRBJ1-5, with TRBD1 identical over 9 bases. From germline, CDR1 is LNHDA and CDR2 SQIVND (reference sequence). Germline trimming cut 6 bases from V and 3 bases from J; bases unmatched to any gene: 12. This CDR3 region has 17 residues. The entire variable domain, with the rest obtained from reference TRBV19 and TRBJ1-5, is as follows: DGGITQSPKYLFRKEGQNVTLSCEQNLNHDAMYWYRQDPGQGLRLIYYSQIVNDFQKGDIAEGYSVSREKKESFPLTVTSAQKNPTAFYLCASRGQGGGFYNQPQHFGDGTRLSIL.

This rearrangement joins TRBV6-5 to TRBJ2-2, with 9 bases aligning to TRBD2. CDR1 is MNHEY and CDR2 is SVGAGI in the germline V gene. The CDR3 is 15 residues long. Trimming took 7 bases from V and 2 from J; bases not matched to a gene: 5. Here the CDR3 DNA reads TGTGCCAGCATGCGGGGGGGTCTTAACACCGGGGAGCTGTTTTTT. Translation gives CASMRGGLNTGELFF.

The J gene is TRBJ2-2, the V gene TRBV4-3; TRBD2 aligns across 12 bases. Unmatched junction bases numbered 8, after V lost 10 bases and J lost 5 bases. In germline, CDR1 is LGHNA, CDR2 YSLEER. This CDR3 is 15 amino acids long. DNA for the CDR3: TGCGCCAAGACGACTAGCGGGGGTGAAACCGGGGAGCTGTTTTTT. Protein sequence: CAKTTSGGETGELFF.

This rearrangement joins TRBV5-5 to TRBJ1-3; D is unclear. Germline V gives CDR1 SGHKS, CDR2 YYEKEE (reference sequence). V lost 2 bases and J 4 bases, leaving 16 bases between the germline ends. This CDR3 has 16 amino acids. In DNA, the CDR3 is TGTGCCAGCAGCTTTTTCGGAGAGCAAGAAGGAAACACCATATATTTT. It translates to CASSFFGEQEGNTIYF.

The chain is built from TRBV3-1 (or the pseudogene TRBV3-2) and TRBJ1-1; maybe TRBD1 (5 bases). Per the germline V gene, CDR1 is LGHDT and CDR2 is YNNKEL (reference sequence). The CDR3 contains 12 residues. Trimming cost V 6 bases and J 4 bases, with 9 bases left between them. The CDR3 DNA sequence: TGTGCCAGCAGGGCCGGGGGCACTGAAGCTTTCTTT. This codes for CASRAGGTEAFF.

In its sample, this clone was seen a few times. V is TRBV19 and J is TRBJ1-1, with D unclear. Germline V gives CDR1 LNHDA, CDR2 SQIVND (reference sequence). The CDR3 covers 14 residues. The V gene lost 1 base and the J gene lost 6 bases, with 12 bases spanning the gap. The CDR3 reads CASSIGRFWAEAFF. CDR3 DNA sequence: TGTGCCAGTAGTATAGGGAGGTTTTGGGCTGAAGCTTTCTTT.

The chain combines TRBV18 with TRBJ1-2, with D perhaps TRBD1 (6 bases). CDR3 size: 15 residues. V was trimmed by 2 bases and J by 3 bases, leaving 13 bases between them. Germline V lookup: CDR1 KGHSH, CDR2 LQKENI. The CDR3 loop is CASSPSRGPDYGYTF. The CDR3 region has the DNA TGTGCCAGCTCACCATCACGGGGGCCCGACTATGGCTACACCTTC.

This clone came up many times. This sequence joins TRBV18 and TRBJ2-7; no firm D call. V lost 3 bases to trimming and J lost 0 bases, with 6 bases between them. The CDR3 totals 13 residues. CDR1 is KGHSH, CDR2 LQKENI, per germline. DNA for the CDR3: TGTGCCAGCTCACCGGCCGACTCCTACGAGCAGTACTTC. It encodes CASSPADSYEQYF.

This clone came up once. The junction differs from germline at one of its ends, possibly a read error. Other nucleotide sequences in the sample specify the same CDR3. The chain links TRBV6-5 to TRBJ1-2; D not certain. The V gene's germline CDR1 is MNHEY and CDR2 SVGAGI. The CDR3 totals 16 residues. For the CDR3, the DNA is TGTGCCAGCAGTTACTTGACTCAAGCACCTAACTATGGTTACACCTTC. It translates to CASSYLTQAPNYGYTF.